This T cell receptor (beta chain) appears in the sequencing data of a study of T-cell reconstitution after alpha-beta-depleted transplantation in children. TCRbeta library preparation incorporated unique molecular identifiers. TCRdb redid the calling of the PCR reads with MiXCR, one entry per CDR3 protein. The table lists around 600,000 distinct CDR3 sequences, approximately 16% of them singletons. In this sample, this clonotype turned up many times. CDR3 length equals 17 residues. Trimming took off 0 bases at V and 4 bases at J, with 13 bases between the two ends. The germline V gene has CDR1 LGHNT and CDR2 FRNRAP.

The receptor was isolated from a human donor who donated a stem cell graft to a child with acute myeloid leukemia. The chain uses TRBV12-5 and TRBJ1-6; D ambiguous. The sample in question was PBMCs from the stem cell graft donor, obtained from the stem cell graft. The CDR3 coding sequence is TGTGCTAGTGGTTTGGTAGTGTCAAAGCCATATAATTCACCCCTCCACTTT. Its protein is CASGLVVSKPYNSPLHF.